The rows below give T cell receptor beta chains drawn from one sample of a study of cytomegalovirus exposure and HLA in healthy donors. TCRdb's copy holds only in-frame clones and misses some; the assay was immunoSEQ multiplex PCR. The top ten clones hold 2.1% of a sample with tens of thousands of clones, about 67% of them seen once. What was sequenced was PBMCs. These receptor sequences come from a man aged 30 to 45 in good health and CMV-seronegative. The CDR3 runs from the conserved cysteine through the conserved F or W.

>18|TRBJ2-5|TRBV25-1
CASSVSQRGITNRETQYF
>18|TRBJ2-3|TRBV5-4
CASSLAGLAALSTDTQYF
>13|TRBJ2-7|TRBV7-9
CASSLGQPYEQYF
>12|TRBJ1-5|TRBV27
CASSLESQPQHF
>13|TRBJ1-2|TRBV5-1
CASSPRANYGYTF
>16|TRBJ2-2|TRBV30
CAWSVPAEGFGCKLFF
>16|TRBJ2-7|TRBV6-6
CASSYPLHKGSYEQYF
>21|TRBJ2-2|TRBV4-1
CASSQVGFGASGTTNTGELFF
>15|TRBJ1-6|TRBV5-1
CASSLVGQAYSPLHF
>13|TRBJ1-1|TRBV5-4
CASSSRQRTEAFF
>13|TRBJ2-1|TRBV27
CASSLGGYNEQFF
>13|TRBJ2-3|TRBV27
CASSFSSTDTQYF
>15|TRBJ1-4|TRBV5-1
CASSLSGSTNEKLFF
>14|TRBJ2-2|TRBV30
CASGGTANTGELFF
>16|TRBJ2-5|TRBV7-8
CASSSSRFEGQETQYF
>14|TRBJ2-7|TRBV29-1
CSVGSGTIPSEQYF
>13|TRBJ2-7|TRBV7-6
CASSGGQTYEQYF
>16|TRBJ2-1|TRBV9
CASSEGSASSYNEQFF
>15|TRBJ1-5|TRBV6-5
CASRPMTGSNQPQHF
>13|TRBJ1-1|TRBV7-3
CASSLQQNTEAFF
>16|TRBJ2-3|TRBV4-2
CASSLTSGGNTDTQYF
>16|TRBJ2-6|TRBV9
CASSVATGLGANVLTF
>13|TRBJ1-1|TRBV6-1
CASSAGQGTEAFF
>17|TRBJ1-1|TRBV19
CASSDPRTGAMNTEAFF
>13|TRBJ1-4|TRBV2
CASAGTVGEKLFF
>14|TRBJ1-3|TRBV5-6
CASSRDISGNTIYF
>13|TRBJ1-1|TRBV27
CASSLSMAGEAFF
>13|TRBJ1-5|TRBV2
CASSDSGFQPQHF
>13|TRBJ2-7|TRBV27
CASSYSGAREQYF
>14|TRBJ1-1|TRBV30
CAWRARGPSPEAFF
>16|TRBJ2-7|TRBV4-3
CASSQEYRDRAYEQYF
>12|TRBJ1-1|TRBV18
CASSPGSTEAFF
>16|TRBJ2-3|TRBV30
CAWSVTPGLKSDTQYF
>13|TRBJ1-1|TRBV25-1
CASRATGGGGAFF
>14|TRBJ2-3|TRBV11-3
CASSTGLFTDTQYF
>11|TRBJ2-2|TRBV29-1
CSVAGTGELFF
>14|TRBJ2-2|TRBV18
CASSPGQTTGELFF
>13|TRBJ1-2|TRBV2
CASSGTGNYGYTF
>17|TRBJ2-2|TRBV4-1
CASSQDGTQIYTGELFF
>18|TRBJ1-2|TRBV7-8
CASSPSRFVRPDNYGYTF
>13|TRBJ1-1|TRBV29-1
CSAQGQGNTEAFF
>14|TRBJ1-3|TRBV25-1
CASSESGSGNTIYF
>15|TRBJ1-2|TRBV5-6
CASSPGQGRGYGYTF
>12|TRBJ1-1|TRBV27
CASSTRRGEAFF
>14|TRBJ2-1|TRBV27
CASSFRGSYNEQFF
>16|TRBJ2-3|TRBV6-5
CASSFARGRLTDTQYF
>20|TRBJ2-3|TRBV4-1
CASSQDPGLAGGSRTDTQYF
>19|TRBJ2-5|TRBV4-1
CASSRPFHIAGRLGETQYF
>15|TRBJ2-7|TRBV7-2
CASSYLAGGPNEQYF
>14|TRBJ2-2|TRBV5-4
CASSFGQNTGELFF
>16|TRBJ2-3|TRBV28
CASSSGTQSLTDTQYF
>13|TRBJ1-4|TRBV27
CASRQGIDEKLFF
>16|TRBJ1-5|TRBV5-4
CASSDRTGGGFQPQHF